This entry concerns a single T cell receptor beta chain. The CDR3 loop spans 14 amino acids. Trimming stripped 2 bases from V and 2 bases from J, with 9 bases between. Germline V gives CDR1 MNHEY, CDR2 SVGAGI. Method: immunoSEQ multiplex PCR; TCRdb's copy keeps in-frame clones and lacks some. Among around 200,000 clones, approximately 91% were seen once, and the ten largest hold 0.75% to 1%. This sample is drawn from a study of T cell responses to AZD1222 COVID-19 vaccine. The sequence was collected from an adult in good health. The V call is TRBV6-5, the J call TRBJ1-2; D remains ambiguous. The specimen comprised peripheral blood, sampled on day 0 of AZD1222 vaccination. CDR3 sequence (DNA): TGTGCCAGCAGTTACAAGGCAGAGAACTATGGCTACACCTTC. It translates to CASSYKAENYGYTF.